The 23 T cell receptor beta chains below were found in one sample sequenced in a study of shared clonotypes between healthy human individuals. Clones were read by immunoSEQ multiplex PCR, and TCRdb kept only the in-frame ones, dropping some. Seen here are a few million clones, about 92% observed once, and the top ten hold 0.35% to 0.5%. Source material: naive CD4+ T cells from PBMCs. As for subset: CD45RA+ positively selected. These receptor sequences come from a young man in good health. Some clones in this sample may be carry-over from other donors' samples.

The CDR3 DNA follows: TGTGCCAGCGAGAGCAGCCCAGATACGCAGTATTTT. It yields the protein CASESSPDTQYF. The chain recombines TRBV7-9 with TRBJ2-3; D not resolved. V shed 8 bases and J shed 4 bases, with 10 bases lying between them. There are 12 residues in the CDR3. Per germline, CDR1 SEHNR and CDR2 FQNEAQ (reference sequence).

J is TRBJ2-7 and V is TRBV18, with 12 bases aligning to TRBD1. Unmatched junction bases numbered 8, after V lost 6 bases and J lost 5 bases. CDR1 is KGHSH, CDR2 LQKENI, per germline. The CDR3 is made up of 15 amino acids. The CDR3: CASSSGTGGLDEQYF. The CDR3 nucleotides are TGTGCCAGCTCGTCCGGGACAGGGGGCCTCGACGAGCAGTACTTC.

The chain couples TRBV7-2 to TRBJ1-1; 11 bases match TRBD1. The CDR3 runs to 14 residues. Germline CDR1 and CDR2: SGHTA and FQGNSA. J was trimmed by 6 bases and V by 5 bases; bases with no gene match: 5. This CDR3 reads CASSPDRGPSEAFF. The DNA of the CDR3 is TGTGCCAGCAGCCCGGACAGGGGGCCTTCTGAAGCTTTCTTT.

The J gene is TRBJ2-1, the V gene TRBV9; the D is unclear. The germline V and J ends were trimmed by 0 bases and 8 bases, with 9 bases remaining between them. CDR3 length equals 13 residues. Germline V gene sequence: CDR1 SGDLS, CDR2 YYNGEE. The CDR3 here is CASSVASGDEQFF. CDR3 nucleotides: TGTGCCAGCAGCGTAGCCAGTGGGGATGAGCAGTTCTTC.

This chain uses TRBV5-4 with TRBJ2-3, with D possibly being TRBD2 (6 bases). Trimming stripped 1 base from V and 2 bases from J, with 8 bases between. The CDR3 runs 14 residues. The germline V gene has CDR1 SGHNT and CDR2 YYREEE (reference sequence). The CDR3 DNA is TGTGCCAGCAGCTTGCGACTAGTCACAGATACGCAGTATTTT. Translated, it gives CASSLRLVTDTQYF.

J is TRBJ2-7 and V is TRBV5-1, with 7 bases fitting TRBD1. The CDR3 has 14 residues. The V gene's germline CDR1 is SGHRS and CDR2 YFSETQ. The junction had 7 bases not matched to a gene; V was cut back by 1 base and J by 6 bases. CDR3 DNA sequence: TGCGCCAGCAGCTTGCGACAGGGTAGTGGCGAGCAGTACTTC. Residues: CASSLRQGSGEQYF.

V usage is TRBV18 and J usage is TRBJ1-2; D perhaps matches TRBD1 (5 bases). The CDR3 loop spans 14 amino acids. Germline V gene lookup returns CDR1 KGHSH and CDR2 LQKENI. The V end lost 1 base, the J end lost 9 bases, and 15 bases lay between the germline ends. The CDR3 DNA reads TGTGCCAGCTCACCACTATCAGGGATCGTGAGCTACACCTTC. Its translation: CASSPLSGIVSYTF.

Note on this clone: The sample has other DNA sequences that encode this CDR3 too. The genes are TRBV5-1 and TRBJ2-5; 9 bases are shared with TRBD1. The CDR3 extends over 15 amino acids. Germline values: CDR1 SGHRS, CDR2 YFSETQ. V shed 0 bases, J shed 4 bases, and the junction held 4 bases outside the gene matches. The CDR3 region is CASSLGGQGLETQYF. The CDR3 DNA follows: TGCGCCAGCAGCTTGGGAGGACAGGGGTTAGAGACCCAGTACTTC.

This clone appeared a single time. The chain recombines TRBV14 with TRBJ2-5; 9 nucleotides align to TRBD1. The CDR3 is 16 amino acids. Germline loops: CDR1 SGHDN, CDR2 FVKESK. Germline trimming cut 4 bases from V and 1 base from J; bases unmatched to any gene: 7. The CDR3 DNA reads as TGTGCCAGCAGCCCCTACCTGACAGGGGGCCAAGAGACCCAGTACTTC. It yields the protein CASSPYLTGGQETQYF.

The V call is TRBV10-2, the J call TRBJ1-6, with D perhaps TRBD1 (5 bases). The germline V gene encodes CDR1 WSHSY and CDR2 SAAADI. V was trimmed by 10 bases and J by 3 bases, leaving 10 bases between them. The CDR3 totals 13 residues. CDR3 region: CATVDNYNSPLHF. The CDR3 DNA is TGCGCCACCGTGGACAACTATAATTCACCCCTCCACTTT.

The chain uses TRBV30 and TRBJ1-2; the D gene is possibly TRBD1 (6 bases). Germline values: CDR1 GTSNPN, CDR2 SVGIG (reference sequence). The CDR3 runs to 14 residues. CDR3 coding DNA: TGTGCGGGGGGAAGGGACACCTTCAACTATGGCTACACCTTC. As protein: CAGGRDTFNYGYTF.

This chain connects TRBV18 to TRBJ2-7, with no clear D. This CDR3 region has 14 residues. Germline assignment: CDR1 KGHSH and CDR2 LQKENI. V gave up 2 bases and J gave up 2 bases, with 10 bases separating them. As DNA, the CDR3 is TGTGCCAGCTCACCAGAAATGGGCCCCTACGAGCAGTACTTC. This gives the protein CASSPEMGPYEQYF.

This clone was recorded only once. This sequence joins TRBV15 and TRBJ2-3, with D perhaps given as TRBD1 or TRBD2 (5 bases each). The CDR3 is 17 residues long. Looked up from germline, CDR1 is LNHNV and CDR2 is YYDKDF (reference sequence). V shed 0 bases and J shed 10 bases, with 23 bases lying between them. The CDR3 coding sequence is TGTGCCACCAGCAGAGACCCGGGACCGATCAATTTCGATGCGCAGTATTTT. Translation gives CATSRDPGPINFDAQYF.

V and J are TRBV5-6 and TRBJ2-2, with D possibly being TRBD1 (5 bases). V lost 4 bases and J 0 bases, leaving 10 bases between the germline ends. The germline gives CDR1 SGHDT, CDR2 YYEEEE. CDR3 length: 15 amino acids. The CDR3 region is CASSRPGTNTGELFF. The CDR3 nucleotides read TGTGCCAGCAGCCGTCCAGGGACGAACACCGGGGAGCTGTTTTTT.

The CDR3 sequence: CASSETTGRPLHF. The DNA of the CDR3 is TGTGCCAGCAGTGAAACTACAGGGAGACCCCTCCACTTT. The rearrangement uses TRBV7-2 and TRBJ1-6, with a tentative D call TRBD1 (6 bases). The CDR3 is 13 amino acids. The germline CDR1 and CDR2 sequences are SGHTA and FQGNSA. V was cut by 6 bases and J by 12 bases, with 15 bases left in between.

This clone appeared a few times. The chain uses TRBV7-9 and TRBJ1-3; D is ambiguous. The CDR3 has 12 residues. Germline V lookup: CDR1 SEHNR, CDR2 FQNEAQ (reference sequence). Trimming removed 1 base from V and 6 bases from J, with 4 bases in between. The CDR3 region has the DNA TGTGCCAGCAGCTTAGGGACAAACACCATATATTTT. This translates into CASSLGTNTIYF.

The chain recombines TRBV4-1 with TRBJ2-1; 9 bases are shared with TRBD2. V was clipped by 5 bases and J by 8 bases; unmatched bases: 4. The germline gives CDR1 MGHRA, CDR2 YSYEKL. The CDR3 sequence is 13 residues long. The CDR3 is CASSGTSQDEQFF. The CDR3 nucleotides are TGCGCCAGCAGCGGGACTAGCCAAGATGAGCAGTTCTTC.

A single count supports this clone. DNA for the CDR3: TGTGCCAGCAGCTTCGGACAGTCGAGAAACGAGCAGTACTTC. It translates to CASSFGQSRNEQYF. This chain joins TRBV9 and TRBJ2-7; the D gene is possibly TRBD1 (6 bases). This CDR3 comprises 14 residues. Trimming removed 4 bases at V and 5 bases at J, with 16 bases between. Germline values: CDR1 SGDLS, CDR2 YYNGEE. Filled out from reference TRBV9 and TRBJ2-7, the complete variable domain reads DSGVTQTPKHLITATGQRVTLRCSPRSGDLSVYWYQQSLDQGLQFLIQYYNGEERAKGNILERFSAQQFPDLHSELNLSSLELGDSALYFCASSFGQSRNEQYFGPGTRLTVT.

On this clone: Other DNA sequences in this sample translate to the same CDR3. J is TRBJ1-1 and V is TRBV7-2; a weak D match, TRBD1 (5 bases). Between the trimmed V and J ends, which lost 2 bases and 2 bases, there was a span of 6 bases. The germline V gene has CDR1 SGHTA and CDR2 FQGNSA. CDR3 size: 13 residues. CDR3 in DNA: TGTGCCAGCAGCTTACAGGGCAACACTGAAGCTTTCTTT. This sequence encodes CASSLQGNTEAFF.

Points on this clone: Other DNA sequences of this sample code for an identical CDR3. The CDR3 region has the DNA TGCGCCAGCAGCTTGGCCGGGACTAGCGTAACAGATACGCAGTATTTT. This codes for CASSLAGTSVTDTQYF. The chain links TRBV5-1 to TRBJ2-3; 10 bases fit TRBD2. CDR1 is SGHRS and CDR2 is YFSETQ in the germline V gene. This CDR3 has 16 amino acids. Trimming removed 0 bases from V and 3 bases from J; junction bases left unmatched: 4. Full variable domain (missing parts from reference TRBV5-1 and TRBJ2-3): KAGVTQTPRYLIKTRGQQVTLSCSPISGHRSVSWYQQTPGQGLQFLFEYFSETQRNKGNFPGRFSGRQFSNSRSEMNVSTLELGDSALYLCASSLAGTSVTDTQYFGPGTRLTVL.

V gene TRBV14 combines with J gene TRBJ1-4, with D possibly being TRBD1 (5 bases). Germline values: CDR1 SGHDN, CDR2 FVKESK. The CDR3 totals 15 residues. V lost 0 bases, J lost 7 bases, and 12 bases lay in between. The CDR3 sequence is CASSQDRGSAEKLFF. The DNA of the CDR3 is TGTGCCAGCAGCCAAGATCGGGGCAGCGCTGAAAAACTGTTTTTT.

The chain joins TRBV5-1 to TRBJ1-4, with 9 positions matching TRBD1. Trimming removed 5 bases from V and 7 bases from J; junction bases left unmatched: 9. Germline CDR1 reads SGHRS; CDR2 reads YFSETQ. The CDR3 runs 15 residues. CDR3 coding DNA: TGCGCCAGCAGTTTACTTGGGACAGGGAGTGAAAAACTGTTTTTT. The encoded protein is CASSLLGTGSEKLFF. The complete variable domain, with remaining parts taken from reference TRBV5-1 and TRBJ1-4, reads KAGVTQTPRYLIKTRGQQVTLSCSPISGHRSVSWYQQTPGQGLQFLFEYFSETQRNKGNFPGRFSGRQFSNSRSEMNVSTLELGDSALYLCASSLLGTGSEKLFFGSGTQLSVL.

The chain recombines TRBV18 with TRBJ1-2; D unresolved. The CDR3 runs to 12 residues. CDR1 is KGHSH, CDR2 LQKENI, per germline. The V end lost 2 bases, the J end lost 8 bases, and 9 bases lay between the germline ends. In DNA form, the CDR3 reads TGTGCCAGCTCACCAGGCCTCCTGGGCTACACCTTC. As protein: CASSPGLLGYTF.